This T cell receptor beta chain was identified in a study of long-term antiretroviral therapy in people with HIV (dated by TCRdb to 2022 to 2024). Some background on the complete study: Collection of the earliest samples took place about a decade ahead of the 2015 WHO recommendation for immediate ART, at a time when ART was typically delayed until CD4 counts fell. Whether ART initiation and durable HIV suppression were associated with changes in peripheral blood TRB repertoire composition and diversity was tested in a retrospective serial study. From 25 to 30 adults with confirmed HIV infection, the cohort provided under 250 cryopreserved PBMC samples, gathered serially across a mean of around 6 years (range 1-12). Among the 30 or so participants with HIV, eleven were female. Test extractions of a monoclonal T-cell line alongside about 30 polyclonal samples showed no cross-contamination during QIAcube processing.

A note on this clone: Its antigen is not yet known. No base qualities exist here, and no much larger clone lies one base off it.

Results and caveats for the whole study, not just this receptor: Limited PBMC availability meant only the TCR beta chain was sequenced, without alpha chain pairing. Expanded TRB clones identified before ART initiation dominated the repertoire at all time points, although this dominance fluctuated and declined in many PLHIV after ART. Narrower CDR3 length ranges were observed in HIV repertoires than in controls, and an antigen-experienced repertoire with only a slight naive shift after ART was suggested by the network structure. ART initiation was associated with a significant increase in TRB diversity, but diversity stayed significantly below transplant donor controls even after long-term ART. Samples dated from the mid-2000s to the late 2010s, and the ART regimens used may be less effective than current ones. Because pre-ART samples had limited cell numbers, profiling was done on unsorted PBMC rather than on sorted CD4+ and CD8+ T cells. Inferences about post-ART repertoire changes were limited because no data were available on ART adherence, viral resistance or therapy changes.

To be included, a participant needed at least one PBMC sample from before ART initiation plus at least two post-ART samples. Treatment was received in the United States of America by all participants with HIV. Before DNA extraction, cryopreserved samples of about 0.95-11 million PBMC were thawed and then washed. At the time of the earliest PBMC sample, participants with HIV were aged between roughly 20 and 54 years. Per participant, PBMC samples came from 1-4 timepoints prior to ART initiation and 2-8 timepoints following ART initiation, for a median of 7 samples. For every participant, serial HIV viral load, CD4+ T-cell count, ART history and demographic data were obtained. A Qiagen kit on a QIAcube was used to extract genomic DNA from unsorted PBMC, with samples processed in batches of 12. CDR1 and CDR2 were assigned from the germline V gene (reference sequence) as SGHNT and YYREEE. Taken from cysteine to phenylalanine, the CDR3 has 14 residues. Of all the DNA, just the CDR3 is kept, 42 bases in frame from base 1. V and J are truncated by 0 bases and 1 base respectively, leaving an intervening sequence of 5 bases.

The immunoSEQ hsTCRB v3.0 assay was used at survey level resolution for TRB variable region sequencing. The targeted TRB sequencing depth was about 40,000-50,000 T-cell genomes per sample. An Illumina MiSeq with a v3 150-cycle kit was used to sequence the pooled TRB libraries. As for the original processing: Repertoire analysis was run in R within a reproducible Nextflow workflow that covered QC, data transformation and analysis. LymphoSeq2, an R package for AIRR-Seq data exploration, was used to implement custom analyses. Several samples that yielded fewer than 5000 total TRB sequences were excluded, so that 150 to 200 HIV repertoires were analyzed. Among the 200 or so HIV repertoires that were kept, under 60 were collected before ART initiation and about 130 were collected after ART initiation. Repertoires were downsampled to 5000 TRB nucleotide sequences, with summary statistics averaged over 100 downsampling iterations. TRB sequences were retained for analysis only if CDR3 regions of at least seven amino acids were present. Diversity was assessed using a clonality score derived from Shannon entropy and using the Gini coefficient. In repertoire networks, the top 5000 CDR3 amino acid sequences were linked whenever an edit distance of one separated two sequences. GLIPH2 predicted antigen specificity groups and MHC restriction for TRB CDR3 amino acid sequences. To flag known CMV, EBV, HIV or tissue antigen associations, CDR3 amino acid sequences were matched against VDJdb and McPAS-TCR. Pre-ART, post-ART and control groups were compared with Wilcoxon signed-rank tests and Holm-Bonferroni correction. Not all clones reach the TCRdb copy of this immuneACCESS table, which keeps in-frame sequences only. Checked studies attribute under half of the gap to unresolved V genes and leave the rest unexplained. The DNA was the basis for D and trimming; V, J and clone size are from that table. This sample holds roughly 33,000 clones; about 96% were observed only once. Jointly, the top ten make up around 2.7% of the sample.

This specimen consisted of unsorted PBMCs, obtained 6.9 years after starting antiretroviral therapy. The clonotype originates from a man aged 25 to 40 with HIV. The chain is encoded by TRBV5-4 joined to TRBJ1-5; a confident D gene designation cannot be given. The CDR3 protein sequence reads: CASSLAGSNQPQHF. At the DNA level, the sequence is TGTGCCAGCAGCTTGGCTGGCAGCAATCAGCCCCAGCATTTT.